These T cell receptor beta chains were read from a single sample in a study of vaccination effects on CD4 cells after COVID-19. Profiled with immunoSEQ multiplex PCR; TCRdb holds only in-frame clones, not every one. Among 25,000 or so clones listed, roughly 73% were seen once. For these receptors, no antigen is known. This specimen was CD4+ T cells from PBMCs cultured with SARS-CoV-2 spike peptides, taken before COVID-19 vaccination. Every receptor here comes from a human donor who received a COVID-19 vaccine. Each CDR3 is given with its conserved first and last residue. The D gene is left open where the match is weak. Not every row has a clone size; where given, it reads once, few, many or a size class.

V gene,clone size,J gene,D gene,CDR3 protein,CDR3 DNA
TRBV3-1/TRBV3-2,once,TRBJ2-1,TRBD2,CASSQTSAFYNEQFF,TGTGCCAGCAGCCAAACTAGCGCCTTTTACAATGAGCAGTTCTTC
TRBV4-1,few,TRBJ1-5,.,CASSQAGDQPQHF,TGCGCCAGCAGCCAAGCAGGGGATCAGCCCCAGCATTTT
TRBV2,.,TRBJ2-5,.,CASSPLPGRETQYF,TGTGCCAGCAGTCCCTTACCGGGGAGGGAGACCCAGTACTTC
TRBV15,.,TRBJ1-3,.,CATSRPLGRQGLAGNTIYF,TGTGCCACCAGCAGGCCCCTAGGGAGGCAGGGTCTCGCTGGAAACACCATATATTTT
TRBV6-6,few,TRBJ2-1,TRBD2,CASLKGGLAVTEQFF,TGTGCCAGCCTCAAGGGGGGACTAGCGGTGACCGAGCAGTTCTTC
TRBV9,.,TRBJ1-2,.,CASSATGPRYGYTF,TGTGCCAGCAGCGCAACGGGACCGCGCTATGGCTACACCTTC
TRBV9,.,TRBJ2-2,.,CASSVGTMNTGELFF,TGTGCCAGCAGCGTAGGGACGATGAACACCGGGGAGCTGTTTTTT
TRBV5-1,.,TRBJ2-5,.,CASSSWGGRWETQYF,TGCGCCAGCAGCTCCTGGGGGGGGCGCTGGGAGACCCAGTACTTC
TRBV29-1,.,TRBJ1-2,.,CSVQVARWGYTF,TGCAGCGTTCAAGTTGCCCGATGGGGCTACACCTTC
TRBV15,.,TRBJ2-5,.,CATSRDVETQYF,TGTGCCACCAGCAGAGATGTCGAGACCCAGTACTTC
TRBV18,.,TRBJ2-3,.,CASSQTRGTDTQYF,TGTGCCAGCTCACAGACAAGGGGAACAGATACGCAGTATTTT
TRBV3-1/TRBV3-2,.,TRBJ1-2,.,CASSQGVRGSPYGYTF,TGTGCCAGCAGCCAAGGGGTCCGAGGATCCCCCTATGGCTACACCTTC
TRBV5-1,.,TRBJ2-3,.,CASREAQSTDTQYF,TGCGCCAGCAGGGAGGCGCAGAGCACAGATACGCAGTATTTT
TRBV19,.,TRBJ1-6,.,CASSIHQGVSSYNSPLHF,TGTGCCAGTAGTATTCATCAAGGGGTCAGCTCCTATAATTCACCCCTCCACTTT
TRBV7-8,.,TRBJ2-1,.,CASSSTLGRDDQFF,TGTGCCAGCAGCTCGACCCTTGGGCGGGACGACCAGTTCTTC
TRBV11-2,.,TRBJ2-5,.,CASSYRVGETQYF,TGTGCCAGCAGCTACAGGGTGGGGGAGACCCAGTACTTC
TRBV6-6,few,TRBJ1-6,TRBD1,CASRGIQGGVSPLHF,TGTGCCAGCAGAGGCATACAGGGGGGGGTTTCACCCCTCCACTTT
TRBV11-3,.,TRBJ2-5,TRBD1,CASSLGDSDQETQYF,TGTGCCAGCAGCTTAGGGGACAGTGATCAAGAGACCCAGTACTTC
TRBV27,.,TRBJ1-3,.,CASSLSLFGQLPGNTIYF,TGTGCCAGCAGTTTAAGCTTATTTGGACAGCTACCTGGAAACACCATATATTTT
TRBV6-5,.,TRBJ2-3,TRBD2,CASSPLAGGPDTQYF,TGTGCCAGCAGTCCTCTAGCGGGAGGGCCAGATACGCAGTATTTT
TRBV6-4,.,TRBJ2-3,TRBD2,CASSVEAGGTDTQYF,TGTGCCAGCAGTGTCGAAGCGGGGGGCACAGATACGCAGTATTTT
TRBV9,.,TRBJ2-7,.,CASSPRGGSHEQYF,TGTGCCAGCAGCCCCCGAGGAGGCTCTCACGAGCAGTACTTC